What follows are 11 T cell receptor beta chains derived from one specimen sequenced in a study of long-term antiretroviral therapy in people with HIV. Survey-level resolution applied to immunoSEQ assay v3.0. Sequenced by immunoSEQ multiplex PCR; TCRdb stores in-frame clones only, minus some. The sample records 20,000 to 25,000 clones, about 82% being singletons. The starting material was unsorted PBMCs, obtained 1.6 years after starting antiretroviral therapy. These receptors were collected from a man aged 40-50 years with HIV.

V usage is TRBV29-1 and J usage is TRBJ1-2; D is possibly TRBD1 (5 bases). CDR1 and CDR2 (germline): SQVTM, ANQGSEA. Trimming removed 8 bases from V and 5 bases from J, with 15 bases in between. The CDR3 covers 12 residues. CDR3 amino acids: CSSSGTAYGYTF. In nucleotides, the CDR3 is TGCAGCTCTAGTGGGACGGCTTATGGCTACACCTTC.

The rearrangement links TRBV18 to TRBJ2-5; 10 bases map to TRBD1. Germline CDR1 KGHSH, CDR2 LQKENI. J was trimmed by 0 bases and V by 2 bases; bases with no gene match: 3. The CDR3 runs to 16 residues. The CDR3 DNA reads TGTGCCAGCTCACCAGTGGGACAGGGGAACCAAGAGACCCAGTACTTC. Amino acid sequence: CASSPVGQGNQETQYF.

The V call is TRBV6-1, the J call TRBJ2-2; D not resolved. This CDR3 region has 17 residues. V lost 1 base, J lost 0 bases, and 12 bases lay in between. CDR1 MNHNS and CDR2 SASEGT come from the germline V gene. CDR3 in DNA: TGTGCCAGCAGTGAAGAGCCAGGATCCGCGAACACCGGGGAGCTGTTTTTT. This gives the protein CASSEEPGSANTGELFF.

The chain has TRBV18 and TRBJ1-3; D is unclear. Germline CDR1 reads KGHSH; CDR2 reads LQKENI. The length of the CDR3 is 16 residues. Trimming shortened V by 2 bases and J by 0 bases, and 11 bases separated the two germline ends. CDR3 bases: TGTGCCAGCTCACCAACACCGGCAGTCTCTGGAAACACCATATATTTT. Protein: CASSPTPAVSGNTIYF.

The chain employs TRBV7-9 and TRBJ2-3; D remains unclear. This CDR3 has 16 residues. Germline V CDR1 and CDR2: SEHNR, FQNEAQ (reference sequence). V was trimmed by 3 bases and J by 0 bases, leaving 13 bases between them. CDR3 sequence (DNA): TGTGCCAGCAGCTTCCCGGTAATAACTAGCACAGATACGCAGTATTTT. Its translation is CASSFPVITSTDTQYF. The full variable domain, rest sourced from reference TRBV7-9 and TRBJ2-3, is DTGVSQNPRHKITKRGQNVTFRCDPISEHNRLYWYRQTLGQGPEFLTYFQNEAQLEKSRLLSDRFSAERPKGSFSTLEIQRTEQGDSAMYLCASSFPVITSTDTQYFGPGTRLTVL.

The CDR3: CASSKRVGANVLTF. The CDR3 nucleotides read TGTGCCAGCAGTAAAAGGGTTGGGGCCAACGTCCTGACTTTC. This rearrangement joins TRBV27 to TRBJ2-6; D call uncertain. Germline CDR1 is MNHEY and CDR2 is SMNVEV (reference sequence). The CDR3 length is 14 residues. The germline V and J ends were trimmed by 5 bases and 3 bases, with 8 bases remaining between them.

The CDR3 bases are TGTGCCAGCAGCTTGATAGGCTCCGGGACAGGGGTCCAAAATGAGCAGTTCTTC. It is translated as CASSLIGSGTGVQNEQFF. This chain joins TRBV5-5 and TRBJ2-1; 10 nucleotides agree with TRBD1. The CDR3 covers 18 residues. V dropped 1 base and J dropped 7; count of bases not matched to a gene: 14. Germline assignment: CDR1 SGHKS and CDR2 YYEKEE (reference sequence).

The chain couples TRBV11-2 to TRBJ2-2; D possibly matches TRBD1 or TRBD2 (5 bases each). The CDR3 totals 15 residues. Per germline, CDR1 SGHAT and CDR2 FQNNGV. The V end was cut by 5 bases, the J end by 5 bases, with 15 bases between. The CDR3 region has the DNA TGTGCCAGCAGCGACCGGGACCCCGAAACCGGGGAGCTGTTTTTT. The encoded protein is CASSDRDPETGELFF.

This chain uses TRBV6-5 with TRBJ2-7; TRBD2 matches at 7 bases. CDR3 length: 14 amino acids. Per germline, CDR1 MNHEY and CDR2 SVGAGI. V was clipped by 2 bases and J by 0 bases; unmatched bases: 1. CDR3 residues: CASSYTSDSYEQYF. The CDR3 nucleotides read TGTGCCAGCAGTTACACTAGCGACTCCTACGAGCAGTACTTC.

This clone occurred once. CDR3 amino acids: CASSSGDRGNTIYF. CDR3 nucleotide sequence: TGTGCCAGCAGTTCTGGGGACAGGGGAAACACCATATATTTT. This chain connects TRBV6-5 to TRBJ1-3, with 8 positions matching TRBD1. Germline lookup yields CDR1 MNHEY and CDR2 SVGAGI. The CDR3 contains 14 residues. Trimming took 4 bases from V and 4 from J; bases not matched to a gene: 3.

The chain joins TRBV13 to TRBJ2-7; D is possibly TRBD1 (7 bases). Trimming took 0 bases from V and 4 from J, leaving 13 bases between them. The CDR3 is 15 amino acids. Germline V gene sequence: CDR1 PRHDT, CDR2 FYEKMQ (reference sequence). CDR3 in DNA: TGTGCCAGCAGCTTAGGAGGGCAGGGGGGTTACGAGCAGTACTTC. Translating gives CASSLGGQGGYEQYF.